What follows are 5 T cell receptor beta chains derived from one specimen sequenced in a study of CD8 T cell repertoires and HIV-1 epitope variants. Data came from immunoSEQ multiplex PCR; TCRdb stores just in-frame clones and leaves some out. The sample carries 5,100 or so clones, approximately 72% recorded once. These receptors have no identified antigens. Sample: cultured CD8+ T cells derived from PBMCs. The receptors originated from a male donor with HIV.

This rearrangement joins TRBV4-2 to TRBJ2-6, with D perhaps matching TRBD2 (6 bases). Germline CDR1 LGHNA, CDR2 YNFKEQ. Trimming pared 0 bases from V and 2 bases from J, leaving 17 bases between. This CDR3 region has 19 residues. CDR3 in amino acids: CASSQEWRTTTAGANVLTF. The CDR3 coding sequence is TGTGCCAGCAGCCAAGAGTGGCGGACTACGACGGCTGGGGCCAACGTCCTGACTTTC.

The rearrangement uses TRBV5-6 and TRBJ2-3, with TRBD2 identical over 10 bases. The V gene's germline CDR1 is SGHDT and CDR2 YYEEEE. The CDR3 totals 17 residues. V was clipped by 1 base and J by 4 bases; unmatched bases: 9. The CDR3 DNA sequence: TGTGCCAGCAGCTTGTTTGCGGCTCTAGCGGGAGCAGATACGCAGTATTTT. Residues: CASSLFAALAGADTQYF.

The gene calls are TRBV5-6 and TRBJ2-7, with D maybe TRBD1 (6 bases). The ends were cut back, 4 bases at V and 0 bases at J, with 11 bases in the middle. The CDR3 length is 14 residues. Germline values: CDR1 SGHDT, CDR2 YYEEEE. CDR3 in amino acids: CASSLQGISYEQYF. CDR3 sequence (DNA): TGTGCCAGCAGCCTACAGGGAATCTCCTACGAGCAGTACTTC.

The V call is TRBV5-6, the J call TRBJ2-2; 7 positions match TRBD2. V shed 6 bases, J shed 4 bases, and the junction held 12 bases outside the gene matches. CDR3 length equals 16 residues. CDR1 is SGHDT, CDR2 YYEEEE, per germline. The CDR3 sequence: CASTPLGGPVTGELFF. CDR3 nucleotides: TGTGCCAGCACCCCCCTGGGAGGGCCCGTCACCGGGGAGCTGTTTTTT.

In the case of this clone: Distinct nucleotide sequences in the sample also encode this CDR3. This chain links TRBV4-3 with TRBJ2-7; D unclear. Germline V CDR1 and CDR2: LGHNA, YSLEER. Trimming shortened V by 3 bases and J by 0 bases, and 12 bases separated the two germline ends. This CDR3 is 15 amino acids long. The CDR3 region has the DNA TGCGCCAGCAGCCAGCAGAACACTGGCTCCTACGAGCAGTACTTC. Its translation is CASSQQNTGSYEQYF.